This T cell receptor beta chain appears in the sequencing data of a study of shared clonotypes between healthy human individuals (dated by TCRdb to about 2020). Turning to the overall study: The cohort included three men and a couple of women between 18 and 49 years of age. To estimate repertoire size and how much clonotype sharing occurs between individuals, the study deeply sequenced the blood TCR repertoires of a handful of healthy adults. For each donor, CD4 naive and CD4 memory were each run on three plates, CD8 naive on two plates, and CD8 memory on one plate. To increase sequencing depth and limit assay-specific biases, different laboratories used diverse techniques to prepare libraries and sequence TCR repertoires. Each donor's leukapheresis produced roughly between about 0.8 and 8.9 billion PBMCs.

In the case of this clone: This clone's antigen is unknown. No per-base quality is available; no much larger clone lies one base away.

The donors were healthy, HIV-negative adults who had no recently reported acute infections or vaccinations. Only Caucasian adults living in Nashville, Tennessee, USA were represented among the donors. CD8 memory samples were composed of magnetically selected CD45RO+ cells combined with CCR7-negative CD45RA+ effector memory (TemRA) cells. Blood was collected by leukapheresis, and PBMCs were isolated by Ficoll-Histopaque density gradient centrifugation and then cryopreserved in liquid nitrogen vapor phase. Purity and quantity of every magnetically sorted T cell population were checked by analytical flow cytometry. Genomic DNA was isolated from each sorted fraction and quantified by UV absorbance on a Nanodrop 2000c. The CDR1 and CDR2 encoded by the germline V gene are SQVTM and ANQGSEA. The junction shows trimming of 3 bases on V and 1 base on J, and the gene matches do not reach 11 bases of it. CDR3 length: 17 amino acids, cysteine to phenylalanine. CDR3 DNA is the only sequence kept; it has 51 bases, read in frame from the first base.

What the work shows at the level of the full study, not this receptor alone: Across four donors, approximately 5% of naive CD4, roughly 3.5% of naive CD8, 2.3% of memory CD4, and around 0.4% of memory CD8 clonotypes were shared. Pairwise subsampling indicated that sequencing depth was expected to affect the degree of clonotype sharing among donors. Sampling was restricted to blood, and TCR repertoires in tissues likely differ from the TCR repertoires found in blood. The genetic and exposure-history diversity represented was limited by the small number of donors. Naive subsets generally had larger estimated clonotype richness than memory subsets. Rarefaction of sorted-subset datasets indicated incomplete sequencing despite the large sequencing depth. Compared with non-shared clonotypes, the clonotypes found in all four sorted-subset donors had higher generation probabilities.

Using the deep immunoSEQ assay, TCR CDR3 regions were amplified from genomic DNA by multiplex PCR. For each cell subset, the extracted genomic DNA was distributed evenly across all wells of several immunoSEQ 96-well plates, and each plate served as one replicate. For sorted subsets, each replicate PCR was loaded with roughly 200 ng genomic DNA, equivalent to some 31,000 T cell genomes. Purified libraries were quantified with a Qubit 3.0 fluorometer, sized on a Bioanalyzer 2100, and re-quantified with the KAPA Library Quantification kit. A separate single-read 150-cycle Illumina NextSeq 550 flow cell was used to sequence each immunoSEQ 96-well plate. As for how the authors treated the data: Because only junctional sequences without quality scores were contained in the immunoSEQ output, filtering matching that applied to full-length reads could not be performed. Sequences were annotated with PyIR, a Python wrapper for IgBLAST v1.9, and V/J genes and CDR3 were assigned using IMGT germline references. Reads with weak V/J assignments (E-value above 1e-6), missing CDR3, stop codons, out-of-frame junctions, or ambiguous translated residues were removed. V3J clonotypes were defined by identical inferred V gene, J gene, and CDR3 amino acid sequence. The percentage overlap between two repertoires was calculated by dividing the number of shared unique clonotypes by the size of the smaller repertoire. Repertoire richness was assessed with RTK rarefaction, the Chao1 estimator, and Recon v2.1 estimates of unobserved clonotypes. For all TCRbeta clonotypes obtained by the gDNA method from a handful of donors, generation probabilities were computed with OLGA. TCRdb carries this immuneACCESS record with in-frame sequences only. Its versions omit some clonotypes, under half of them owing to an unresolved V gene in the studies checked, with the rest unexplained. Clone size and V and J calls were adopted from that table, with D and trimming inferred from the DNA. Counted in this sample were some 79,000 clones; over 55% of them appeared once. The top ten clones comprise approximately 56% of the sample.

The clonotype originates from a man aged 25-45 years in good health. Sequencing used memory CD8+ T cells sorted from blood. The sample's cell subset or site label, in plain terms: CD45RO+ cells pooled with CCR7-negative TemRA cells. The V and J genes are TRBV29-1 and TRBJ2-5, and 10 junction bases match TRBD1. This receptor carries the CDR3 CSVDGTGELRGQETQYF. The DNA sequence is given as TGCAGCGTTGATGGGACAGGGGAGTTAAGAGGCCAAGAGACCCAGTACTTC.